The source of this T cell receptor (beta chain) is a study of cytomegalovirus exposure and HLA in healthy donors. Study overall: An earlier analysis identified under 130 million unique TCR beta sequences in approximately 190 million T cells.

Findings and caveats of the study: A cluster of highly shared sequence variants was likely a sequencing artifact. Rates of TCR association differed by HLA locus in a later analysis, with DRB1 highest and HLA-C lowest. TCR beta V segments were, for the most part, productive about 87% or about 30% of the time in an earlier analysis.

60 Vbeta and 13 Jbeta primers were used in PCR. TCRdb keeps only in-frame clones here, not all; method: immunoSEQ multiplex PCR. The sample records fewer than 250,000 clones, 60% to 85% being singletons. The trim removed 4 bases at V and 4 bases at J, leaving 9 bases unmatched. CDR1 and CDR2 from the germline V gene are SGHTA and FQGNSA. CDR3 length equals 15 residues. As regards this clone: Its antigen is as yet unknown.

The origin of this receptor is a woman in her thirties or forties in good health and CMV-seronegative. Sequences were obtained from PBMCs. The chain links TRBV7-2 to TRBJ1-2; 7 nucleotides line up with TRBD1. CDR3 sequence reads: CASSSGTAPTYGYTF. CDR3 sequence (DNA): TGTGCCAGCAGCTCCGGGACAGCTCCTACCTATGGCTACACCTTC. The complete variable domain, with remaining parts taken from reference TRBV7-2 and TRBJ1-2, reads GAGVSQSPSNKVTEKGKDVELRCDPISGHTALYWYRQSLGQGLEFLIYFQGNSAPDKSGLPSDRFSAERTGGSVSTLTIQRTQQEDSAVYLCASSSGTAPTYGYTFGSGTRLTVV.